This entry features one T cell receptor (beta chain) sequence. The data were taken from a study of blood T cell repertoires in COVID-19. The assay was immunoSEQ multiplex PCR, and TCRdb's table has in-frame clones only and misses some. The sample includes about 68,000 clones, about four fifths of them seen just once. What was sequenced was peripheral blood. The TCR sequence derives from a woman in her sixties or seventies with acute or convalescent COVID-19.

The CDR3, as DNA: TGTGCCAGCAGTTTAAATGGGCGAACAGGCTACGAGCAGTACTTC. Its protein is CASSLNGRTGYEQYF. The chain couples TRBV27 to TRBJ2-7, with D possibly TRBD1 on 5 matching bases. There are 15 residues in the CDR3. The V end was cut by 2 bases, the J end by 3 bases, with 14 bases between. CDR1 and CDR2 (germline): MNHEY, SMNVEV (reference sequence).